Listed here are 13 T cell receptor beta chains from one sample, sequenced in a study of T cell repertoires in cytomegalovirus infection. The antigens these receptors bind are not known. MiXCR was run by TCRdb on the reads, yielding one entry per CDR3 protein. This sample has about 340,000 distinct CDR3 sequences, with 25% to 35% found just once. Sequencing was performed on cultured PBMCs, taken from culture after CMV antigen stimulation. The receptor set was obtained from a human donor in good health (CMV status not recorded). Some clones in this sample may be carry-over from other donors' samples.

The table lists this clonotype with many counts. The V gene is TRBV7-9, the J gene TRBJ1-5, with 9 bases identical to TRBD1. The CDR3 loop spans 15 amino acids. With 4 bases clipped from V and 6 bases from J, the junction kept 7 bases outside the gene matches. Germline CDR1 is SEHNR and CDR2 is FQNEAQ (reference sequence). The CDR3 reads CASSSTGGKGQPQHF. CDR3 bases: TGTGCCAGCAGCTCGACAGGGGGAAAGGGTCAGCCCCAGCATTTT.

This clonotype was detected a few times. The chain links TRBV10-2 to TRBJ1-1; D uncertain. The V and J ends lost 6 bases and 7 bases respectively, with 18 bases between them. The CDR3 extends over 14 amino acids. The germline V gene has CDR1 WSHSY and CDR2 SAAADI. CDR3 sequence: CASRAPPPLVEAFF. In DNA, the CDR3 is TGCGCCAGCAGGGCGCCCCCCCCGCTCGTTGAAGCTTTCTTT.

The genes are TRBV6-5 and TRBJ2-7; 10 nucleotides line up with TRBD2. CDR1 is MNHEY, CDR2 SVGAGI, per germline. With V trimmed by 2 bases and J by 3 bases, 4 bases remained unmatched. The CDR3 consists of 15 residues. The CDR3: CASSYGTSGIYEQYF. The CDR3 DNA is TGTGCCAGCAGTTACGGTACTAGCGGGATCTACGAGCAGTACTTC.

This clonotype was counted a few times. The rearrangement joins TRBV12-3 or TRBV12-4 to TRBJ2-7; maybe TRBD1 (6 bases). The CDR3 runs 12 residues. Trimming left V 11 bases short and J 4 bases short, with 15 bases between. This CDR3 is CASGQSPYEQYF. Here the CDR3 DNA reads TGTGCCTCCGGACAGAGCCCGTACGAGCAGTACTTC.

This clonotype came up a few times. The V gene is TRBV12-3 or TRBV12-4, the J gene TRBJ1-2; D is unclear. The ends were cut back, 7 bases at V and 8 bases at J, with 11 bases in the middle. The CDR3 runs 11 residues. In nucleotides, the CDR3 is TGTGCCAGCAACCCGACAACGGGCTACACCTTC. This gives the protein CASNPTTGYTF.

This clonotype was seen a few times. The V and J genes are TRBV20-1 and TRBJ2-6; 9 nucleotides agree with TRBD1. Trimming at V came to 3 bases and at J to 0 bases, leaving 0 bases not matched to a gene. The germline CDR1 and CDR2 sequences are DFQATT and SNEGSKA (reference sequence). CDR3 length: 15 residues. The CDR3 region is CSARGQGSGANVLTF. As DNA, the CDR3 is TGCAGTGCTAGGGGACAGGGCTCTGGGGCCAACGTCCTGACTTTC.

This clonotype was counted only a few times. The chain recombines TRBV28 with TRBJ1-2; D not resolved. Germline CDR1 is MDHEN and CDR2 is SYDVKM. The CDR3 loop spans 13 amino acids. Trimming removed 2 bases at V and 5 bases at J, with 9 bases between. In DNA, the CDR3 is TGTGCCAGCAGTTTAACCACTCCATATGGCTACACCTTC. Encoded protein: CASSLTTPYGYTF.

In this sample, this clonotype turned up a few times. The V call is TRBV27, the J call TRBJ1-5; 7 bases are a match to TRBD1. CDR1 is MNHEY, CDR2 SMNVEV, per germline (reference sequence). Germline trimming cut 4 bases from V and 0 bases from J; bases unmatched to any gene: 6. The CDR3 has 16 amino acids. In nucleotides, the CDR3 is TGTGCCAGCAGTTATACAGGGGATTATAGCAATCAGCCCCAGCATTTT. It specifies CASSYTGDYSNQPQHF.

The chain combines TRBV4-2 with TRBJ2-3; D unclear. The V gene's germline CDR1 is LGHNA and CDR2 YNFKEQ. CDR3 length equals 17 residues. Trimming left V 2 bases short and J 2 bases short, with 17 bases between. The CDR3 sequence is CASSQPSQLWDTDTQYF. In DNA form, the CDR3 reads TGTGCCAGCAGCCAACCATCTCAGTTATGGGACACAGATACGCAGTATTTT.

The sample holds a few counts of this clonotype. The rearrangement joins TRBV7-2 to TRBJ2-1; 7 positions agree with TRBD2. Germline V gene lookup returns CDR1 SGHTA and CDR2 FQGNSA. The CDR3 length is 13 residues. Trimming at V came to 7 bases and at J to 6 bases, leaving 6 bases not matched to a gene. CDR3 in amino acids: CASKAGQGNEQFF. The CDR3 region has the DNA TGTGCCAGCAAAGCGGGGCAGGGCAATGAGCAGTTCTTC.

The chain joins TRBV20-1 to TRBJ2-3; D remains unclear. With 5 bases removed from V and 2 bases from J, the gap between germline ends came to 11 bases. Germline values: CDR1 DFQATT, CDR2 SNEGSKA (reference sequence). The CDR3 covers 13 residues. Written as DNA, the CDR3 is TGCAGTGCTCAATTCGGCGCCACAGATACGCAGTATTTT. It codes for CSAQFGATDTQYF.

This clonotype showed up just a few times. One end of the junction varies from germline; a read error may be responsible. The rearrangement uses TRBV4-1 and TRBJ2-5, with 10 positions matching TRBD2. The CDR3 totals 15 residues. CDR1 MGHRA and CDR2 YSYEKL come from the germline V gene. The CDR3 nucleotides are TGTGCCAGCAGCCAAGGCAGCGGGAGGGAAGAGACCCAGTACTTC. It yields the protein CASSQGSGREETQYF.

This chain links TRBV28 with TRBJ2-3; 7 bases are a match to TRBD1. The CDR3 loop spans 16 amino acids. The V and J ends lost 1 base and 5 bases, in that order; junction bases with no gene match: 9. Germline V lookup: CDR1 MDHEN, CDR2 SYDVKM. Here the CDR3 reads CASSLYPGQVGDTQYF. CDR3 DNA: TGTGCCAGCAGTTTATATCCCGGACAGGTGGGAGATACGCAGTATTTT.